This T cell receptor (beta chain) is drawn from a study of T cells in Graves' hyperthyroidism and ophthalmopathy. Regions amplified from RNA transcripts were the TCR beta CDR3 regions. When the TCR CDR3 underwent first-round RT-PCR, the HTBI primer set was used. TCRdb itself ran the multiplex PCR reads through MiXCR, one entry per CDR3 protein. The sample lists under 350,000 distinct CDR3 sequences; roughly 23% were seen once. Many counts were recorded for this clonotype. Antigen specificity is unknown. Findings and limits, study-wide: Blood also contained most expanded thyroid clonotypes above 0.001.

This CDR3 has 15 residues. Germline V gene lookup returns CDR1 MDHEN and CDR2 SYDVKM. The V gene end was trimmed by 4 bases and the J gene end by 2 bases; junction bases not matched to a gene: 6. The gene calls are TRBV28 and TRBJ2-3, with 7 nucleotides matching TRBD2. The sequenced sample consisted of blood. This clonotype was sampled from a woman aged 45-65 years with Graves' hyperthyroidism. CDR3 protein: CASSSPGGLTDTQYF. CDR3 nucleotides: TGTGCCAGCAGTTCGCCGGGGGGACTCACAGATACGCAGTATTTT.